The 2 T cell receptor beta chains below come from one sample, sequenced in a study of cytomegalovirus exposure and HLA in healthy donors. PCR employed 60 Vbeta and 13 Jbeta primers. Repertoires were generated with immunoSEQ multiplex PCR, while TCRdb's copy carries only in-frame clones and drops some. Of about 140,000 clones listed, about 80% are singletons. Sequenced input: PBMCs. The receptor set was obtained from a man in his forties in good health and CMV-seronegative.

The chain joins TRBV7-9 to TRBJ2-7; 9 positions agree with TRBD1. The germline V gene has CDR1 SEHNR and CDR2 FQNEAQ (reference sequence). This CDR3 spans 15 amino acids. J gave up 2 bases and V 5 bases, and 7 bases lay outside the gene matches. CDR3 sequence: CASSIGTGFTYEQYF. CDR3 DNA: TGTGCCAGCAGCATCGGGACAGGGTTCACCTACGAGCAGTACTTC. Full variable domain (rest looked up from reference TRBV7-9 and TRBJ2-7): DTGVSQNPRHKITKRGQNVTFRCDPISEHNRLYWYRQTLGQGPEFLTYFQNEAQLEKSRLLSDRFSAERPKGSFSTLEIQRTEQGDSAMYLCASSIGTGFTYEQYFGPGTRLTVT.

The rearrangement uses TRBV10-2 and TRBJ1-2; D unresolved. The V gene's germline CDR1 is WSHSY and CDR2 SAAADI. There are 14 residues in the CDR3. V lost 0 bases and J 5 bases, leaving 10 bases between the germline ends. For the CDR3, the DNA is TGCGCCAGCAGTGAGTCTTACGCCCAGTATGGCTACACCTTC. This codes for CASSESYAQYGYTF.